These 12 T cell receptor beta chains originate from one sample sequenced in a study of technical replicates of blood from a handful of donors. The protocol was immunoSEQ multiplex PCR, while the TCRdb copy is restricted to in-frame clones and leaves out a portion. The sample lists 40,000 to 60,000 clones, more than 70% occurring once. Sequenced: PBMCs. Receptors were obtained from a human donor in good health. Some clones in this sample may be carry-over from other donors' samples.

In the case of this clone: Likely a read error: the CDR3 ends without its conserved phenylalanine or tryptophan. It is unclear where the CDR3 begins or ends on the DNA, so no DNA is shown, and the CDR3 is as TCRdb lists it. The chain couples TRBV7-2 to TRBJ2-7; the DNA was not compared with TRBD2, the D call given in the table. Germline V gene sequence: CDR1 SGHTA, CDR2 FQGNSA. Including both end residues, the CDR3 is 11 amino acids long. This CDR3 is CASSRLAGGNI.

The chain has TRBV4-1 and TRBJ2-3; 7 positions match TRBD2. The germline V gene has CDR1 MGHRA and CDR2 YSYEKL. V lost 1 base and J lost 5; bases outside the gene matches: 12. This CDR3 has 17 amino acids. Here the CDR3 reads CASSQALSGVAGDTQYF. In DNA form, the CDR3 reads TGCGCCAGCAGCCAAGCGTTAAGCGGGGTGGCGGGAGATACGCAGTATTTT.

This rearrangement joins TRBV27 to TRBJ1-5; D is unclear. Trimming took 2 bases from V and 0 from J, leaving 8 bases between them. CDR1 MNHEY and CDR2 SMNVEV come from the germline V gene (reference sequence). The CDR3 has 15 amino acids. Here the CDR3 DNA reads TGTGCCAGCAGTTTAGTCGCCTATAGCAATCAGCCCCAGCATTTT. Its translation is CASSLVAYSNQPQHF.

The chain's CDR3 is CASSVGQGTSGGRNTGELFF. The CDR3 region has the DNA TGTGCCAGCAGCGTAGGTCAGGGGACTAGCGGGGGACGGAACACCGGGGAGCTGTTTTTT. The chain carries TRBV9 and TRBJ2-2, with 14 bases fitting TRBD2. Trimming cost V 0 bases and J 1 base; bases outside gene matches: 8. This CDR3 is built from 20 residues. Germline V lookup: CDR1 SGDLS, CDR2 YYNGEE.

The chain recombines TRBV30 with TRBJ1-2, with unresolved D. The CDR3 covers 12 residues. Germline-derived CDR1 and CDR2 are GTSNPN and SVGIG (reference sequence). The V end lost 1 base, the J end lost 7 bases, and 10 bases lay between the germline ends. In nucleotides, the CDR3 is TGTGCCTGGAGTGGTGAGGTCGGTGGCTACACCTTC. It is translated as CAWSGEVGGYTF. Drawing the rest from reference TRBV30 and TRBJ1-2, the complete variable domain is SQTIHQWPATLVQPVGSPLSLECTVEGTSNPNLYWYRQAAGRGLQLLFYSVGIGQISSEVPQNLSASRPQDRQFILSSKKLLLSDSGFYLCAWSGEVGGYTFGSGTRLTVV.

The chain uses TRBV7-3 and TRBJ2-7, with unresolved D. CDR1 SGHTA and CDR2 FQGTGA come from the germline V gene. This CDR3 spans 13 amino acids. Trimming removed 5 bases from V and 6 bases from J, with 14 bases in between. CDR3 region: CASSPDTTGEQYF. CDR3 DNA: TGTGCCAGCAGCCCCGATACTACGGGCGAGCAGTACTTC.

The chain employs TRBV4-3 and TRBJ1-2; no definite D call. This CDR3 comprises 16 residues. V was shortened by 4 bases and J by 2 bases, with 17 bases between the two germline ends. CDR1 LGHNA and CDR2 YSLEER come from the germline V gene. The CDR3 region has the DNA TGCGCCAGCAGCCTAGGCTGGAGGAATGGGAACTATGGCTACACCTTC. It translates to CASSLGWRNGNYGYTF.

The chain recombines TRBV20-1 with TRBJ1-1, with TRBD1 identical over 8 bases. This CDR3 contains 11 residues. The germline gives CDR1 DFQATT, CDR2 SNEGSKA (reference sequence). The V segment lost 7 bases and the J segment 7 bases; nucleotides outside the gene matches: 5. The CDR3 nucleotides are TGCAGTGTTCCGGGACAGGTTGAAGCTTTCTTT. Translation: CSVPGQVEAFF.

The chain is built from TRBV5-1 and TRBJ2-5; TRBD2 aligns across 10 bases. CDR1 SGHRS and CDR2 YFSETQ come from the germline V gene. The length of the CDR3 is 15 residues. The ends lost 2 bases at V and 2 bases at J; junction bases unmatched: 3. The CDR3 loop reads CASSLKLAGQETQYF. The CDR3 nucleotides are TGCGCCAGCAGCTTAAAACTAGCGGGACAAGAGACCCAGTACTTC.

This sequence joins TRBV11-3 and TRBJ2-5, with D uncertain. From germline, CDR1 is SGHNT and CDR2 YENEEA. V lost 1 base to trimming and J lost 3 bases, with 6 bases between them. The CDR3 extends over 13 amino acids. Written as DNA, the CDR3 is TGTGCCAGCAGCTTAGGGTTAGAAGAGACCCAGTACTTC. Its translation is CASSLGLEETQYF.

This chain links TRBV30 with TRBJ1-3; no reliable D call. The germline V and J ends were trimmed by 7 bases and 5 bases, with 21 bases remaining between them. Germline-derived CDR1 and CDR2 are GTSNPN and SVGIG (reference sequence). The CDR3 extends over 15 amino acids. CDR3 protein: CAYHPSVLYRNTIYF. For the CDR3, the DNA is TGTGCCTACCATCCGTCGGTCCTTTATAGAAACACCATATATTTT.

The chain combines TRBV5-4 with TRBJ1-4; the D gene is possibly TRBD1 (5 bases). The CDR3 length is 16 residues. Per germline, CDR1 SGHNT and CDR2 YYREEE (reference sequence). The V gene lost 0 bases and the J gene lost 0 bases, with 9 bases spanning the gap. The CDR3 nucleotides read TGTGCCAGCAGCTTGGGACAGCTTGCAACTAATGAAAAACTGTTTTTT. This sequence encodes CASSLGQLATNEKLFF.